This T cell receptor beta chain comes out of a study of T cells in Graves' hyperthyroidism and ophthalmopathy. In germline, CDR1 is SGDLS, CDR2 YYNGEE. With 5 bases clipped from V and 3 bases from J, the junction kept 11 bases outside the gene matches. The CDR3 covers 17 residues. Amplified TCR beta CDR3 regions came from RNA transcripts. Initially, a first-round RT-PCR of the TCR CDR3 employed the HTBI primer set. From the multiplex PCR reads, TCRdb called clonotypes with MiXCR, one entry per CDR3 protein. Of 480,000 or so distinct CDR3 sequences listed, about 15% are singletons. This clonotype occurred a few times.

The sequence was obtained from a woman aged 18 to 35 with Graves' hyperthyroidism. This rearrangement joins TRBV9 to TRBJ2-7; 13 positions match TRBD2. Material: blood. The CDR3 nucleotides are TGTGCCAGCAGTGAGACTAGCGGGAGGAGATGGCGCTACGAGCAGTACTTC. Encoded protein: CASSETSGRRWRYEQYF.